The T cell receptor (beta chain) described here comes from a study of CD8+ T cells in alopecia areata. General study points: Scalp samples also yield sequences from resident alphabeta T cells of normal skin. Scalp lesions, especially in alopecia totalis/universalis, had higher clonality than normal scalp. Clarity of TCR sharing across patients fell short of that in mice, possibly HLA-related.

This clone was seen only a few times. Its antigen remains unknown. The protein recorded in TCRdb does not match the translated DNA at residue 13; the protein presented here comes from translating the DNA. The gene names given are mouse names. The CDR3 end lies 3 residues beyond the end of the read and is filled in from the germline J gene. Extracted from the samples, RNA was reverse transcribed into cDNA to serve as the sequencing template. Assay: immunoSEQ multiplex PCR; the TCRdb copy retains only in-frame clones and omits some. In total the sample includes around 100,000 clones, none of them seen once. The V gene's germline CDR1 is NNHDY and CDR2 SYVADS. J lost 8 bases, V lost 0 bases, and 7 bases had no gene match. The CDR3 loop spans 16 amino acids.

This clonotype was sampled from a C3H/HeJ mouse with alopecia areata. The strain bears MHC haplotype H2-k. V and J are TRBV13-3 and TRBJ1-6; the match to TRBD1 covers 8 bases. TRBJ1-6 is noted as an ORF with a role that remains uncertain. Sequences were obtained from lesional skin. CDR3 DNA, as far as it was read: TGTGCCAGCAGTGATGCAGACAGGGGAACGGATTCGCCC. Protein product: CASSDADRGTDSP. In full, the CDR3 reads CASSDADRGTDSPLYF.